The clone carrying this T cell receptor beta chain showed up just a few times. The antigen remains unidentified. This sample is part of a study of beta chain features in type 1 diabetes. Reverse transcription of all isolated RNA meant that expressed TCRB transcripts were sequenced. The table came from immunoSEQ multiplex PCR; TCRdb's copy has only in-frame clones and leaves some out. The table includes around 240,000 clones, roughly 17% detected once. V was pared by 4 bases and J by 3 bases, with 7 bases between. Germline assignment: CDR1 SEHNR and CDR2 FQNEAQ (reference sequence). The CDR3 covers 12 residues. CD45RO/CCR7/CD25/CD127/CD95/CD27 staining was used to isolate CD4+ naive, central memory, regulatory and stem cell-like memory cells by sorting. Findings of the study overall: The study found moderately but significantly shorter TCRB CDR3s in all four CD4+ subsets of Type 1 diabetes patients. A potential influence of HLA type upon TCRB rearrangement remained unresolved herein. PCR, the amplification step, might favor shorter templates, equally in patients and controls.

J is TRBJ2-7 and V is TRBV7-9; D call uncertain. The receptor was derived from a young man with type 1 diabetes. The sequencing input was naive CD4+ T cells from blood. The CDR3 sequence is CASSSMIYEQYF. The CDR3 coding sequence is TGTGCCAGCAGCTCGATGATCTACGAGCAGTACTTC.